This T cell receptor beta chain was obtained from a study of cytomegalovirus exposure and HLA in healthy donors. This PCR relied on a set of 60 Vbeta primers and 13 Jbeta primers. Per the original methods: Around 10 million shared chains were among approximately 80 million unique TCR beta chains counted in a later analysis. Only in-frame clones appear in the TCRdb table, and some are missing; sequencing was by immunoSEQ multiplex PCR. The V and J calls and clone size come from that table; D and trimming were worked out from the DNA. The table has more than 65,000 clones, 65% to 70% seen once. CDR1 and CDR2 (germline): SGHRS, YFSETQ. Trimming at V came to 2 bases and at J to 6 bases, leaving 6 bases not matched to a gene. The CDR3 covers 15 residues. Concerning this clone itself: Its matching antigen is unknown.

Unrecorded immune exposures were likely, despite nominal health at sampling. General study results and limits: Trimming of TCR beta V- and J-genes showed a link, identified in a later analysis, to a missense DCLRE1C variant. Another analysis was done later, and it associated around 15,000 TCR beta sequences with HLA alleles at 0.05 false discovery rate.

The genes are TRBV5-1 and TRBJ2-3, with 10 bases identical to TRBD1. Sequencing used PBMCs. The source of this sequence is a woman aged 45-65 years in good health and CMV-seropositive. CDR3 loop: CASSLSGQGGDTQYF. The CDR3 DNA is TGCGCCAGCAGCTTATCCGGACAGGGGGGGGATACGCAGTATTTT.